A selection of T cell receptor beta chains follows, all from one sample in a study of blood T cell repertoires in COVID-19. The protocol was immunoSEQ multiplex PCR, while the TCRdb copy is restricted to in-frame clones and leaves out a portion. This table has around 160,000 clones, 75% to 85% appearing once. Material: peripheral blood. The receptor source for this set is a human donor with acute or convalescent COVID-19. The donor label of this sample is uncertain. Each CDR3 is given with its conserved first and last residue. Each record gives: D gene, V gene, clone size, J gene, CDR3 protein, CDR3 DNA. A D gene is named only where the DNA matches it firmly. Clone size, where shown, is once, few, many, or a class for clones that have expanded.

.	TRBV5-4	.	TRBJ1-1	CASSLGGGRPNTEAFF	TGTGCCAGCAGCTTGGGGGGCGGACGGCCGAACACTGAAGCTTTCTTT
.	TRBV3-1/TRBV3-2	.	TRBJ1-1	CASSLQHRPEAFF	TGTGCCAGCAGCCTTCAACACAGGCCTGAAGCTTTCTTT
.	TRBV6-5	.	TRBJ2-1	CASSRTGNIDEQFF	TGTGCCAGCAGTCGGACTGGTAATATCGATGAGCAGTTCTTC
TRBD1	TRBV7-2	.	TRBJ2-1	CASSLVIGGAGEQFF	TGTGCCAGCAGCTTAGTAATAGGGGGCGCCGGGGAGCAGTTCTTC
TRBD1	TRBV6-1	.	TRBJ2-1	CASSERGQGNNEQFF	TGTGCCAGCAGTGAAAGGGGACAGGGAAACAATGAGCAGTTCTTC
TRBD1	TRBV30	.	TRBJ2-5	CAWSGKGQGTQYF	TGTGCCTGGAGTGGGAAGGGACAGGGGACCCAGTACTTC
TRBD1	TRBV19	.	TRBJ1-2	CASSAPGQGVFGYTF	TGTGCCAGTAGTGCCCCGGGACAGGGAGTATTCGGCTACACCTTC
TRBD2	TRBV7-8	.	TRBJ2-2	CASKWSGGWDTGELFF	TGTGCCAGCAAGTGGAGCGGGGGATGGGACACCGGGGAGCTGTTTTTT
TRBD1	TRBV27	.	TRBJ1-6	CASSLLGTGWASPLHF	TGTGCCAGCAGTTTATTAGGGACAGGGTGGGCTTCACCCCTCCACTTT
TRBD1	TRBV11-2	.	TRBJ2-7	CASSESGQSYEQYF	TGTGCCAGCAGCGAGTCGGGACAGAGCTACGAGCAGTACTTC
.	TRBV12-3/TRBV12-4	many	TRBJ1-1	CASSLQGTEAFF	TGTGCCAGCAGTTTACAGGGCACTGAAGCTTTCTTT
TRBD1	TRBV2	medium-sized	TRBJ1-5	CASSDLKGTGMGNQPQHF	TGTGCCAGCAGTGACTTAAAAGGGACAGGGATGGGCAATCAGCCCCAGCATTTT
.	TRBV7-6	.	TRBJ1-3	CASSLGGASSGNTIYF	TGTGCCAGCAGCTTAGGCGGGGCCTCCTCTGGAAACACCATATATTTT
TRBD1	TRBV7-9	.	TRBJ1-1	CASSPPRTGLDTEAFF	TGTGCCAGCAGCCCCCCCCGGACAGGGTTGGACACTGAAGCTTTCTTT
.	TRBV6-5	once	TRBJ1-4	CASSSEVGELFF	TGTGCCAGCAGTTCGGAGGTTGGGGAACTGTTTTTT
TRBD1	TRBV7-9	.	TRBJ1-1	CASSWDRDTEAFF	TGTGCCAGCAGCTGGGACAGGGACACTGAAGCTTTCTTT
TRBD1	TRBV6-1	.	TRBJ1-2	CASSDGGGRTGFNRKGYTF	TGTGCCAGCAGTGACGGGGGGGGAAGGACAGGCTTCAATCGAAAGGGCTACACCTTC
.	TRBV27	.	TRBJ1-3	CASSRIGGTSGNTIYF	TGTGCCAGCAGTCGTATCGGGGGGACCTCGGGAAACACCATATATTTT
.	TRBV7-6	few	TRBJ2-1	CASTPRENNEQFF	TGTGCCAGCACCCCCCGGGAGAACAATGAGCAGTTCTTC
.	TRBV11-2	.	TRBJ1-1	CASSLDRGEAFF	TGTGCCAGCAGCTTAGACAGGGGTGAAGCTTTCTTT
TRBD1	TRBV7-2	.	TRBJ1-1	CASSLEGTGSREAFF	TGTGCCAGCAGCCTAGAAGGGACAGGGAGTAGGGAAGCTTTCTTT
TRBD1	TRBV4-1	.	TRBJ2-3	CASSLWTGTSTDTQYF	TGCGCCAGCAGCCTTTGGACAGGGACCAGCACAGATACGCAGTATTTT
TRBD1	TRBV3-1/TRBV3-2	.	TRBJ1-6	CASSQAWGQGKSPLHF	TGTGCCAGCAGCCAGGCCTGGGGACAGGGGAAATCACCCCTCCACTTT
TRBD1	TRBV9	.	TRBJ1-2	CASSKETGGNYGYTF	TGTGCCAGCAGCAAAGAGACAGGGGGAAACTATGGCTACACCTTC
TRBD2	TRBV2	.	TRBJ2-5	CASSGRGKETQYF	TGTGCCAGCAGTGGGCGGGGGAAAGAGACCCAGTACTTC
.	TRBV6-5	.	TRBJ2-7	CASIGQGSYEQYF	TGTGCCAGCATCGGGCAGGGGTCCTACGAGCAGTACTTC
.	TRBV29-1	.	TRBJ1-1	CSAQREGTEAFF	TGCAGTGCCCAAAGGGAGGGCACTGAAGCTTTCTTT
TRBD1	TRBV2	few	TRBJ1-6	CASRGTGGSPLHF	TGTGCCAGCAGGGGGACAGGGGGCTCACCCCTCCACTTT
TRBD1	TRBV5-1	.	TRBJ1-1	CASSLALGQGIVAFF	TGCGCCAGCAGCTTGGCCTTAGGACAGGGTATAGTAGCTTTCTTT
TRBD1	TRBV18	.	TRBJ1-5	CASSQQGSPNQPQHF	TGTGCCAGCTCACAACAGGGGTCCCCAAATCAGCCCCAGCATTTT
TRBD1	TRBV5-1	.	TRBJ2-2	CASSFVEGATGELFF	TGCGCCAGCAGCTTTGTTGAGGGGGCCACCGGGGAGCTGTTTTTT
TRBD2	TRBV30	.	TRBJ2-2	CAWRSGAGELFF	TGTGCCTGGAGGAGCGGGGCCGGGGAGCTGTTTTTT